This T cell receptor beta chain was captured by sequencing in a study of technical replicates of blood from several donors (dated by TCRdb to 2016 to 2017). The method was the immunoSEQ multiplex PCR assay. Held by TCRdb, this immuneACCESS table contains in-frame sequences only and omits some clones. Under half of the omission traces to an unresolved V gene where checked; the cause of the rest is unknown. For this sample the table gives 75,000 to 90,000 clones, of which 80% to 95% were detected only once. About 0.38% of the sample lies in the top ten. Of note for this clone: Its antigen specificity is not known. No much larger clonotype is one base removed from it; base qualities were not supplied.

Sequenced: T cells isolated from PBMCs. This clonotype was obtained from a human donor in good health.

The CDR3 reads CASSASAGTGMNGYTF. The nucleotide sequence is given as TGTGCCAGCAGTGCGTCAGCCGGGACAGGAATGAATGGCTACACCTTC. The sequence is built from TRBV28 and TRBJ1-2; 8 bases in the junction line up with TRBD1. The germline V gene gives CDR1 as MDHEN and CDR2 as SYDVKM. The CDR3, from cysteine to phenylalanine, totals 16 residues. CDR3 DNA is the only sequence kept; it has 48 bases, read in frame from the first base. Trimming leaves V shorter by 5 bases and J shorter by 6 bases, with the junction holding 14 bases beyond the gene matches.